The 14 T cell receptor beta chains reported below all come from one sample, sequenced in a study of siplizumab effects on memory and regulatory T cells. TCRdb's table, derived via immunoSEQ multiplex PCR, lists solely in-frame clones and lacks some. The data contain 100,000 or so clones, 85% to 95% of them singletons. The sequencing sample was made of CD4+ T cells sorted from blood. Receptors were obtained from a human donor in good health.

As concerns this clone: The sample contains more than one DNA sequence encoding this CDR3. The rearrangement links TRBV5-1 to TRBJ2-7, with D perhaps TRBD1 (5 bases). CDR3 length: 13 amino acids. Germline CDR1 and CDR2: SGHRS and YFSETQ. V lost 0 bases and J 1 base, leaving 5 bases between the germline ends. The CDR3 DNA reads TGCGCCAGCAGCTTGGCAGGGTCCTACGAGCAGTACTTC. Its translation: CASSLAGSYEQYF.

This chain links TRBV6-5 with TRBJ1-1, with unresolved D. V was cut by 2 bases and J by 8 bases, with 18 bases left in between. Germline loops: CDR1 MNHEY, CDR2 SVGAGI. CDR3 size: 15 residues. The CDR3 region has the DNA TGTGCCAGCAGTTACGCCTATAGTGCGGACGGCGAAGCTTTCTTT. It is translated as CASSYAYSADGEAFF.

CDR3 amino acids: CASSPPQGARDYGYTF. CDR3 DNA: TGCGCCAGCAGTCCACCGCAGGGGGCGCGAGACTATGGCTACACCTTC. The chain employs TRBV23-1 and TRBJ1-2; 8 nucleotides align to TRBD1. TRBV23-1 belongs to the ORF category, with a function that is uncertain. The CDR3 has 16 residues. J was trimmed by 3 bases and V by 4 bases; bases with no gene match: 10.

The J gene is TRBJ2-3, the V gene TRBV10-1; TRBD1 might be the D (5 bases). This CDR3 region has 15 residues. Germline-derived CDR1 and CDR2 are WNHNN and SYGVQD (reference sequence). V shed 3 bases and J shed 0 bases, with 10 bases lying between them. The CDR3 region is CASSDSGSSTDTQYF. Written as DNA, the CDR3 is TGCGCCAGCAGTGATTCAGGGTCCAGCACAGATACGCAGTATTTT.

The chain recombines TRBV7-8 with TRBJ2-7, with 9 bases identical to TRBD1. The germline gives CDR1 SGHVS, CDR2 FQNEAQ. The CDR3 covers 15 residues. With 5 bases clipped from V and 5 bases from J, the junction kept 10 bases outside the gene matches. CDR3 loop: CASSPVWDRVDEQYF. The CDR3 bases are TGTGCCAGCAGCCCGGTGTGGGACAGGGTCGACGAGCAGTACTTC. The full variable domain, in which reference TRBV7-8 and TRBJ2-7 provide the parts outside the CDR3, is GAGVSQSPRYKVAKRGQDVALRCDPISGHVSLFWYQQALGQGPEFLTYFQNEAQLDKSGLPSDRFFAERPEGSVSTLKIQRTQQEDSAVYLCASSPVWDRVDEQYFGPGTRLTVT.

The chain links TRBV7-9 to TRBJ2-2; 9 bases are a match to TRBD1. J was trimmed by 6 bases and V by 3 bases; bases with no gene match: 5. Germline assignment: CDR1 SEHNR and CDR2 FQNEAQ (reference sequence). The CDR3 contains 15 residues. This chain's CDR3 is CASSFGTGFAGELFF. The CDR3, as DNA: TGTGCCAGCAGCTTCGGGACAGGGTTTGCCGGGGAGCTGTTTTTT.

V usage is TRBV5-4 and J usage is TRBJ1-4; D not resolved. This CDR3 is built from 13 residues. Looked up from germline, CDR1 is SGHNT and CDR2 is YYREEE (reference sequence). Between the trimmed V and J ends, which lost 0 bases and 8 bases, there was a span of 8 bases. This chain's CDR3 is CASSLVGNEKLFF. The CDR3 DNA is TGTGCCAGCAGCTTGGTGGGGAACGAAAAACTGTTTTTT.

This chain uses TRBV6-1 with TRBJ2-2, with D possibly TRBD2 on 5 matching bases. The germline V and J ends were trimmed by 4 bases and 7 bases, with 13 bases remaining between them. The CDR3 spans 14 residues. CDR1 and CDR2 (germline): MNHNS, SASEGT. This chain's CDR3 is CASSVGPRGGELFF. CDR3 DNA sequence: TGTGCCAGCAGTGTCGGCCCACGGGGCGGGGAGCTGTTTTTT.

This clone has just one count. The chain joins TRBV12-5 to TRBJ1-2; weak D call: TRBD1 (5 bases). Germline-derived CDR1 and CDR2 are LGHNT and FRNRAP. V dropped 6 bases and J dropped 4 bases, with 12 bases sitting between them. The CDR3 spans 13 residues. The CDR3 DNA reads as TGTGCTAGTGGCAGGGAATTCGGCTATGGCTACACCTTC. This translates into CASGREFGYGYTF.

This rearrangement joins TRBV6-5 to TRBJ2-7, with 8 bases aligning to TRBD1. The CDR3 covers 15 residues. Trimming took 0 bases from V and 2 from J; bases not matched to a gene: 3. Per germline, CDR1 MNHEY and CDR2 SVGAGI. The CDR3 sequence is CASSYSGQETYEQYF. CDR3 DNA sequence: TGTGCCAGCAGTTACTCGGGACAGGAGACCTACGAGCAGTACTTC.

This clone was seen more than once but under ten times. The V gene is TRBV6-6, the J gene TRBJ1-2; D perhaps matches TRBD1 (5 bases). The CDR3 has 14 residues. The V and J ends lost 0 bases and 4 bases respectively, with 9 bases between them. Germline assignment: CDR1 MNHNY and CDR2 SVGAGI (reference sequence). CDR3 bases: TGTGCCAGCAGTTACTCCGAGGGGTTCTATGGCTACACCTTC. Translating it yields CASSYSEGFYGYTF.

The rearrangement joins TRBV19 to TRBJ2-4; D is unclear. Germline V gene data show CDR1 as LNHDA and CDR2 as SQIVND (reference sequence). The CDR3 spans 12 residues. The V end was cut by 3 bases, the J end by 2 bases, with 2 bases between. This chain's CDR3 is CASSIPKNIQYF. The CDR3 nucleotides read TGTGCCAGTAGTATCCCCAAAAACATTCAGTACTTC.

This chain connects TRBV6-5 to TRBJ1-6, with TRBD1 matching over 8 bases. The CDR3 is 16 amino acids. Germline V gene sequence: CDR1 MNHEY, CDR2 SVGAGI. V trimming: 1 base; J trimming: 10 bases; junction bases outside the gene matches: 9. The DNA of the CDR3 is TGTGCCAGCAGTTACTTGCAGGGGGCTATGGGATCACCCCTCCACTTT. Translating gives CASSYLQGAMGSPLHF.

The V gene is TRBV29-1, the J gene TRBJ2-2; D is unresolved. The CDR3 covers 14 residues. V lost 5 bases and J 6 bases, leaving 16 bases between the germline ends. CDR1 and CDR2 (germline): SQVTM, ANQGSEA. Here the CDR3 reads CSVRKGANAGELFF. The CDR3 DNA is TGCAGCGTTCGCAAGGGTGCCAATGCCGGGGAGCTGTTTTTT.